This T cell receptor (beta chain) was found in a study of blood T cell repertoires in COVID-19. Study-level information: Spain, Italy and the United States supplied samples that represented acute and convalescent COVID-19. T cells, B-cell-depleted T cells, or PBMCs supplied cDNA or gDNA.

Original processing methods: Counts of nucleated cells, estimated from reference gene primer amplification, were obtained. Clones were read by immunoSEQ multiplex PCR, and TCRdb kept only the in-frame ones, dropping some. The V and J calls and clone size come from that table; D and trimming were worked out from the DNA. The sample yields 50,000 to 70,000 clones, roughly 84% seen once. The CDR3 covers 16 residues. Germline-derived CDR1 and CDR2 are LNHNV and YYDKDF (reference sequence). V lost 0 bases to trimming and J lost 4 bases, with 13 bases between them. The chain combines TRBV15 with TRBJ2-1; a weak D match, TRBD2 (7 bases). The clonotype was recovered from a woman in her fifties or sixties with acute or convalescent COVID-19. Sequenced sample: peripheral blood. CDR3 in amino acids: CATSRDRGAGYNEQFF. The CDR3 DNA is TGTGCCACCAGCAGAGATCGGGGGGCCGGGTACAATGAGCAGTTCTTC.